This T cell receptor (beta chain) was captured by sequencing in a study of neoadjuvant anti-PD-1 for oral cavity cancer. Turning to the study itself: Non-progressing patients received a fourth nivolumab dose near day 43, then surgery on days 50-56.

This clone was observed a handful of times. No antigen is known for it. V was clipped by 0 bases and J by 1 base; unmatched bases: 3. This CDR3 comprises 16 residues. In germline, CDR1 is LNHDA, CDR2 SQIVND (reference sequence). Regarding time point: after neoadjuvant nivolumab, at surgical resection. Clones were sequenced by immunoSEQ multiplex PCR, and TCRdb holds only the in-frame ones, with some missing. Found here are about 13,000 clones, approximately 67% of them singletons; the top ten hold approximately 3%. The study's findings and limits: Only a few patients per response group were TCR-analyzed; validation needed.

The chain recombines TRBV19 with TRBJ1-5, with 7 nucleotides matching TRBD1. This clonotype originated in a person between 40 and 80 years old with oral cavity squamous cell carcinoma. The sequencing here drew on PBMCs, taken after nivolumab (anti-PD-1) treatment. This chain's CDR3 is CASSIDPGQSNQPQHF. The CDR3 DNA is TGTGCCAGTAGTATAGATCCGGGACAGAGCAATCAGCCCCAGCATTTT.